The clone carrying this T cell receptor (beta chain) was picked up a small number of times. The sample originates from a study of OX40 agonist ivuxolimab in advanced cancers. Sequencing used immunoSEQ multiplex PCR; TCRdb keeps in-frame clones, though not all of them. The table shows tens of thousands of clones, with around 93% occurring only once. The clonotype comes from an adult with an advanced solid tumor such as melanoma, head and neck, liver or kidney cancer. The material was CD4+ or CD8+ T cells sorted from blood, obtained in a trial of the OX40 agonist ivuxolimab.

The CDR3 DNA is TGTGCCAGCAGCGTCAACTCCTACGAGCAGTACTTC. Its translation: CASSVNSYEQYF. The chain has TRBV2 and TRBJ2-7; D call uncertain. The CDR3 loop spans 12 amino acids. The germline V gene has CDR1 SNHLY and CDR2 FYNNEI. Trimming shortened V by 6 bases and J by 0 bases, and 6 bases separated the two germline ends.